This T cell receptor beta chain was sequenced in a study of blood T cell repertoires in COVID-19. Per the authors' pipeline: Reference gene primer amplification gave nucleated cell count estimates. Profiled with immunoSEQ multiplex PCR; TCRdb holds only in-frame clones, not every one. V and J calls and clone size come straight from that table; D and trimming were deduced from the DNA. This sample has under 350,000 clones, with approximately 85% found just once. The V gene's germline CDR1 is MGHDK and CDR2 SYGVNS. V gave up 8 bases and J gave up 6 bases; unmatched junction bases: 8. CDR3 length: 14 amino acids. The count of this clone is one.

This clonotype was sampled from a human donor in a cohort sampled during active COVID-19. The chain has TRBV25-1 and TRBJ2-2, with TRBD2 identical over 8 bases. What was sequenced was peripheral blood. Here the CDR3 DNA reads TGTGCCAGCGAGCGGGGGAGTAACCCCGGGGAGCTGTTTTTT. Amino acids: CASERGSNPGELFF.